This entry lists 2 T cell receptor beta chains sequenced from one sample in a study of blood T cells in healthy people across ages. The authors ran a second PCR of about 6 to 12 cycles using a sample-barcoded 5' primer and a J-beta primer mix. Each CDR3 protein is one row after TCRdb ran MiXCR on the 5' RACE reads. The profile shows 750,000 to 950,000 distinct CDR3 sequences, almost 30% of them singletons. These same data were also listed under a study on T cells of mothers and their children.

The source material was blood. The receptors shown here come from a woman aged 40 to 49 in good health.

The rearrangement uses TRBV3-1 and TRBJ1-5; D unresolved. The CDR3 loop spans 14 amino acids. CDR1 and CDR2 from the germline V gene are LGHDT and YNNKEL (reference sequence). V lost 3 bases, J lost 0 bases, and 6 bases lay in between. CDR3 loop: CASSQTVSNQPQHF. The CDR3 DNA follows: TGTGCCAGCAGCCAGACGGTTAGCAATCAGCCCCAGCATTTT.

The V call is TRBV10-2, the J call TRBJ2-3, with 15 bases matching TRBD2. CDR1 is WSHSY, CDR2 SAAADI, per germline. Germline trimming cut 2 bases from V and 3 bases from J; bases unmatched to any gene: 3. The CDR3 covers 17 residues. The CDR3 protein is CASSEGLAGGFTDTQYF. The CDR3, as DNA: TGCGCCAGCAGTGAGGGACTAGCGGGGGGGTTTACAGATACGCAGTATTTT.